The sequence of this T cell receptor beta chain was determined in a study of blood T cell repertoires in COVID-19. Source study methods: Amplified reference gene primers provided the basis for estimating nucleated cell counts. Produced via immunoSEQ multiplex PCR; TCRdb's table is partial and in-frame only. V and J calls and clone size come straight from that table; D and trimming were deduced from the DNA. The data show 150,000 to 200,000 clones, more than 65% seen once. CDR1 is SEHNR and CDR2 is FQNEAQ in the germline V gene (reference sequence). There are 15 residues in the CDR3. After removal of 5 bases from V and 3 bases from J, the junction contained 8 bases not matched to a gene.

The rearrangement uses TRBV7-9 and TRBJ1-1, with 8 bases fitting TRBD1. The clonotype was recovered from a human donor with acute or convalescent COVID-19. The donor label of this sample is uncertain. Sequenced material: peripheral blood. The CDR3 DNA follows: TGTGCCAGCAGCCGAGCAGGGGGCTATCACACTGAAGCTTTCTTT. Translating it yields CASSRAGGYHTEAFF.